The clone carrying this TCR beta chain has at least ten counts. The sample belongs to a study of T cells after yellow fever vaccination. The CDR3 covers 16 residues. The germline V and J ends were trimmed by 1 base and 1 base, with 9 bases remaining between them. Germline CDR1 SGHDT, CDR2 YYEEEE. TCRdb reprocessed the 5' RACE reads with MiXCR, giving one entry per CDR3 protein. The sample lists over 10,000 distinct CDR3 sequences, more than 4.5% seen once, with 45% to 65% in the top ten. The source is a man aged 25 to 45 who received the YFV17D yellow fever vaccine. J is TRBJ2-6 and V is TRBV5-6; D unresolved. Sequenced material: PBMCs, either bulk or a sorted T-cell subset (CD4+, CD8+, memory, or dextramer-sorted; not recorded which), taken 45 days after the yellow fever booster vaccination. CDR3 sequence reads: CASSLIAQSGANVLTF. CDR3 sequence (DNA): TGTGCCAGCAGCTTGATCGCCCAGTCTGGGGCCAACGTCCTGACTTTC.